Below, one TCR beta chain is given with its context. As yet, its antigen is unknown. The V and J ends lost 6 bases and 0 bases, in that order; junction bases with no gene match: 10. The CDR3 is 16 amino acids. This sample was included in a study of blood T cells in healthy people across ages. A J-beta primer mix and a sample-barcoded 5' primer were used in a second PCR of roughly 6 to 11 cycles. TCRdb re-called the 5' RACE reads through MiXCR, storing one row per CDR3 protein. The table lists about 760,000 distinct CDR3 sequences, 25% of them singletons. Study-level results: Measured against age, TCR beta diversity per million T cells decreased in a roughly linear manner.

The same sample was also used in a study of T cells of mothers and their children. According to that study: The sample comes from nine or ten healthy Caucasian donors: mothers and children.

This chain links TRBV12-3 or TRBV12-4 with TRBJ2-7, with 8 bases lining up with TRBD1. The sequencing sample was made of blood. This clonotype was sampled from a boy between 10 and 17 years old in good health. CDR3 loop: CASRSRDRLGSYEQYF. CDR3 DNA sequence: TGTGCCAGCAGGTCCCGGGACAGGTTGGGCTCCTACGAGCAGTACTTC.